A single T cell receptor (beta chain) is shown here with its context. The data derive from a study of human T cells and chemical hapten exposure. A single record per CDR3 protein comes from TCRdb applying MiXCR to the RACE reads. The table lists about 180,000 distinct CDR3 sequences, approximately 29% of them singletons, with roughly 3% in the top ten. The CDR3 extends over 15 amino acids. Germline V CDR1 and CDR2: SGHTA, FQGNSA. Trimming cost V 4 bases and J 1 base, with 14 bases left between them. Stated time point: pre-sensitization, week 0. Treatment: therapeutic diphenylcyclopropenone sensitization with weekly scalp DPC.

The source is a woman aged 30 to 39 with alopecia areata. Some clones in this sample may be carry-over from other donors' samples. The starting material was whole blood, obtained in connection with sensitization to the hapten diphenylcyclopropenone (DPC). The rearrangement links TRBV7-2 to TRBJ2-7, with D maybe TRBD1 (6 bases). The CDR3 DNA follows: TGTGCCAGCAGCTCAAGAGTCGGACAGTCCTACGAGCAGTACTTC. It translates to CASSSRVGQSYEQYF.